This TCR beta chain was sequenced for a study of blood T cell repertoires in COVID-19. About the research overall: Nucleic acid was either cDNA or gDNA, and it came from T cells, B-cell-depleted T cells, or PBMCs.

Germline assignment: CDR1 SEHNR and CDR2 FQNEAQ (reference sequence). The CDR3 runs to 13 residues. The V segment lost 5 bases and the J segment 4 bases; nucleotides outside the gene matches: 3. As processed by the authors: It was from reference gene primer amplification that nucleated cell counts were estimated. Sequencing used immunoSEQ multiplex PCR; TCRdb keeps in-frame clones, though not all of them. D and trimming were read from the DNA, whereas the V and J calls and clone size are those reported in that table. The profile covers over 150,000 clones, with about 86% appearing a single time and approximately 30% taken by the ten largest.

The sequenced sample was peripheral blood. The source of this sequence is a woman aged 55-75 years with acute or convalescent COVID-19. The chain links TRBV7-9 to TRBJ1-1; 8 positions match TRBD1. CDR3 amino acids: CASSDQGATEAFF. The CDR3, as DNA: TGTGCCAGCAGCGATCAGGGGGCCACTGAAGCTTTCTTT.